Listed here are 23 T cell receptor beta chains from one sample, sequenced in a study of blood T cell repertoires in COVID-19. This table comes from immunoSEQ multiplex PCR, and its TCRdb copy is limited to in-frame clones, with some not included. This sample carries 100,000 to 130,000 clones, 89% of them seen once, and the ten largest clones take roughly 4.9%. Specimen: peripheral blood. These receptors were collected from a man in his forties or fifties with active or convalescent COVID-19.

The genes are TRBV6-4 and TRBJ1-2; TRBD1 aligns across 8 bases. Per the germline V gene, CDR1 is MRHNA and CDR2 is SNTAGT. Trimming removed 6 bases from V and 2 bases from J; junction bases left unmatched: 5. There are 14 residues in the CDR3. The CDR3 sequence: CASRNRTGNYGYTF. In DNA, the CDR3 is TGTGCCAGCAGGAATCGGACAGGGAACTATGGCTACACCTTC.

The chain carries TRBV5-1 and TRBJ2-1; TRBD2 aligns across 10 bases. The trim removed 4 bases at V and 4 bases at J, leaving 17 bases unmatched. The length of the CDR3 is 19 residues. From germline, CDR1 is SGHRS and CDR2 YFSETQ. The CDR3 spells CASSPTVDSGRTSYNEQFF. The CDR3 DNA reads TGCGCCAGCAGCCCTACAGTCGATAGCGGGAGGACTTCTTACAATGAGCAGTTCTTC.

The gene calls are TRBV3-1 (or the pseudogene TRBV3-2) and TRBJ2-1; 11 bases line up with TRBD2. From germline, CDR1 is LGHDT and CDR2 YNNKEL (reference sequence). The CDR3 totals 16 residues. Trimming at V came to 2 bases and at J to 2 bases, leaving 2 bases not matched to a gene. The CDR3 region is CASSQISGRAYNEQFF. The CDR3, as DNA: TGTGCCAGCAGCCAAATTAGCGGGAGGGCCTACAATGAGCAGTTCTTC.

The V call is TRBV28, the J call TRBJ2-7; 7 nucleotides align to TRBD1. V was clipped by 5 bases and J by 0 bases; unmatched bases: 4. Looked up from germline, CDR1 is MDHEN and CDR2 is SYDVKM. This CDR3 spans 14 amino acids. The CDR3 protein is CASSNTGVSYEQYF. The CDR3 DNA sequence: TGTGCCAGCAGTAACACAGGGGTCTCCTACGAGCAGTACTTC.

This clone was seen just once. V is TRBV28 and J is TRBJ1-6; perhaps TRBD1 as D (5 bases). V was pared by 8 bases and J by 9 bases, with 14 bases between. Germline CDR1 MDHEN, CDR2 SYDVKM. There are 13 residues in the CDR3. The CDR3 loop reads CASQGVSGSPLHF. CDR3 sequence (DNA): TGTGCCAGCCAAGGGGTTTCGGGTTCACCCCTCCACTTT.

This chain connects TRBV16 to TRBJ1-2; D is undetermined. CDR3 size: 13 residues. The ends were cut back, 2 bases at V and 8 bases at J, with 12 bases in the middle. CDR1 KGHSY and CDR2 FQNENV come from the germline V gene. Written as DNA, the CDR3 is TGTGCCAGCAGCCAAGCGGGCATAGGGGGCTACACCTTC. It codes for CASSQAGIGGYTF. The full variable domain, in which reference TRBV16 and TRBJ1-2 provide the parts outside the CDR3, is GEEVAQTPKHLVRGEGQKAKLYCAPIKGHSYVFWYQQVLKNEFKFLISFQNENVFDETGMPKERFSAKCLPNSPCSLEIQATKLEDSAVYFCASSQAGIGGYTFGSGTRLTVV.

This rearrangement joins TRBV5-6 to TRBJ1-1; TRBD1 agrees at 9 bases. The CDR3 contains 15 residues. The V and J ends lost 0 bases and 4 bases, in that order; junction bases with no gene match: 4. Germline CDR1 is SGHDT and CDR2 is YYEEEE. The CDR3 spells CASSLGDRVGTEAFF. The CDR3 DNA reads TGTGCCAGCAGCTTGGGGGACAGGGTGGGCACTGAAGCTTTCTTT.

The chain has TRBV6-5 and TRBJ1-4; D might be TRBD1 (5 bases). CDR3 length: 15 residues. Trimming took 7 bases from V and 0 from J, leaving 12 bases between them. Germline-derived CDR1 and CDR2 are MNHEY and SVGAGI. The CDR3 nucleotides read TGTGCCAGCACTCGATTGACAGCAACTAATGAAAAACTGTTTTTT. Its translation is CASTRLTATNEKLFF.

V usage is TRBV7-3 and J usage is TRBJ2-3, with TRBD1 matching over 7 bases. Losses at the gene ends were 4 bases for V and 4 bases for J; bases not matched to a gene: 2. Germline V lookup: CDR1 SGHTA, CDR2 FQGTGA. The CDR3 covers 13 residues. The CDR3, as DNA: TGTGCCAGCAGCTCGACAGGGCCAGATACGCAGTATTTT. It specifies CASSSTGPDTQYF.

This chain joins TRBV6-6 and TRBJ2-7; 7 bases are a match to TRBD2. Germline loops: CDR1 MNHNY, CDR2 SVGAGI (reference sequence). After removal of 1 base from V and 0 bases from J, the junction contained 3 bases not matched to a gene. The CDR3 is 15 residues long. CDR3 nucleotides: TGTGCCAGCAGTTACTGGGGGGGGAGCTCCTACGAGCAGTACTTC. It encodes CASSYWGGSSYEQYF.

This chain links TRBV9 with TRBJ2-5, with D unclear. Germline CDR1 SGDLS, CDR2 YYNGEE. CDR3 size: 15 residues. Deletions cut 0 bases from V and 3 bases from J, with 12 bases between. The CDR3 region has the DNA TGTGCCAGCAGCGTAGGAGGTATGACCGAAGAGACCCAGTACTTC. Translating gives CASSVGGMTEETQYF.

This clone was counted a single time. V gene TRBV28 combines with J gene TRBJ2-1; D is undetermined. Germline CDR1 reads MDHEN; CDR2 reads SYDVKM. Trimming removed 6 bases at V and 7 bases at J, with 10 bases between. The CDR3 sequence is 12 residues long. The CDR3 spells CASRETDNEQFF. The DNA for the CDR3 is TGTGCCAGCAGAGAGACTGATAATGAGCAGTTCTTC.

This chain uses TRBV9 with TRBJ1-4; 8 nucleotides align to TRBD1. V shed 3 bases, J shed 7 bases, and the junction held 8 bases outside the gene matches. Germline CDR1 is SGDLS and CDR2 is YYNGEE. CDR3 length equals 15 residues. The CDR3 sequence is CASSGTGLGVEKLFF. DNA for the CDR3: TGTGCCAGCAGCGGGACAGGGCTTGGGGTTGAAAAACTGTTTTTT. Full variable domain (remainder filled in from reference TRBV9 and TRBJ1-4): DSGVTQTPKHLITATGQRVTLRCSPRSGDLSVYWYQQSLDQGLQFLIQYYNGEERAKGNILERFSAQQFPDLHSELNLSSLELGDSALYFCASSGTGLGVEKLFFGSGTQLSVL.

This clone appeared a few times. The CDR3 here is CASSSRTGATNEKLFF. The DNA of the CDR3 is TGTGCCAGCAGCTCGCGGACGGGAGCAACTAATGAAAAACTGTTTTTT. The J gene is TRBJ1-4, the V gene TRBV9; D ambiguous. From germline, CDR1 is SGDLS and CDR2 YYNGEE. This CDR3 comprises 16 residues. Trimming cost V 4 bases and J 0 bases, with 13 bases left between them. The entire variable domain, with the rest obtained from reference TRBV9 and TRBJ1-4, is as follows: DSGVTQTPKHLITATGQRVTLRCSPRSGDLSVYWYQQSLDQGLQFLIQYYNGEERAKGNILERFSAQQFPDLHSELNLSSLELGDSALYFCASSSRTGATNEKLFFGSGTQLSVL.

The chain links TRBV18 to TRBJ1-1; 7 nucleotides align to TRBD1. Germline trimming cut 0 bases from V and 8 bases from J; bases unmatched to any gene: 6. From germline, CDR1 is KGHSH and CDR2 LQKENI. This CDR3 region has 14 residues. CDR3 residues: CASSPPGTAREAFF. The CDR3 DNA follows: TGTGCCAGCTCACCACCGGGGACAGCCCGAGAAGCTTTCTTT.

The J gene is TRBJ1-2, the V gene TRBV3-1 (or the pseudogene TRBV3-2), with TRBD1 matching 9 bases. The CDR3 covers 16 residues. CDR1 is LGHDT and CDR2 is YNNKEL in the germline V gene (reference sequence). V gave up 7 bases and J gave up 8 bases; unmatched junction bases: 17. The CDR3 sequence is CASTFRQGGRKGGYTF. The CDR3 coding sequence is TGTGCCAGCACCTTTAGACAGGGGGGACGGAAAGGCGGCTACACCTTC.

The V and J genes are TRBV29-1 and TRBJ2-7, with 9 bases fitting TRBD1. This CDR3 has 12 amino acids. Germline trimming cut 6 bases from V and 6 bases from J; bases unmatched to any gene: 6. In germline, CDR1 is SQVTM, CDR2 ANQGSEA. The CDR3 sequence is CSVDGTGFEQYF. In nucleotides, the CDR3 is TGCAGCGTCGATGGGACAGGGTTCGAGCAGTACTTC.

This clone was found once. The chain combines TRBV10-1 with TRBJ1-3, with D unresolved. The CDR3 contains 16 residues. V was trimmed by 3 bases and J by 0 bases, leaving 12 bases between them. CDR1 and CDR2 from the germline V gene are WNHNN and SYGVQD (reference sequence). CDR3 region: CASSEGGAASGNTIYF. The CDR3 DNA reads TGCGCCAGCAGTGAAGGAGGTGCGGCCTCTGGAAACACCATATATTTT.

The genes are TRBV19 and TRBJ2-3; 12 bases line up with TRBD1. V was pared by 2 bases and J by 3 bases, with 3 bases of the junction left unmatched. The length of the CDR3 is 16 residues. Per germline, CDR1 LNHDA and CDR2 SQIVND (reference sequence). Written as DNA, the CDR3 is TGTGCCAGTAGTATAAAGGGACAGGGGGCAACAGATACGCAGTATTTT. This codes for CASSIKGQGATDTQYF.

The chain joins TRBV7-8 to TRBJ1-5, with a tentative D call TRBD1 (6 bases). V was pared by 0 bases and J by 5 bases, with 11 bases between. The CDR3 loop spans 15 amino acids. The V gene's germline CDR1 is SGHVS and CDR2 FQNEAQ. The CDR3 spells CASSLARTEYQPQHF. The CDR3 DNA reads as TGTGCCAGCAGCTTAGCCCGGACAGAGTATCAGCCCCAGCATTTT.

The chain uses TRBV28 and TRBJ1-5; 8 nucleotides line up with TRBD1. The CDR3 is 19 amino acids. Germline trimming cut 7 bases from V and 2 bases from J; bases unmatched to any gene: 19. CDR1 is MDHEN, CDR2 SYDVKM, per germline. CDR3 in DNA: TGTGCCAGCACCCCCAGGGGGCGCGGATTGAAATATGGCAATCAGCCCCAGCATTTT. Amino acid sequence: CASTPRGRGLKYGNQPQHF.

The genes are TRBV6-6 and TRBJ2-7; no clear D. The CDR3 length is 14 residues. The V end lost 0 bases, the J end lost 2 bases, and 8 bases lay between the germline ends. The V gene's germline CDR1 is MNHNY and CDR2 SVGAGI (reference sequence). CDR3 sequence (DNA): TGTGCCAGCAGTTACTCCCAGCGTGCCTACGAGCAGTACTTC. Its protein product is CASSYSQRAYEQYF.

The chain joins TRBV28 to TRBJ2-7; 7 bases map to TRBD1. Germline V gives CDR1 MDHEN, CDR2 SYDVKM. With V trimmed by 3 bases and J by 3 bases, 5 bases remained unmatched. The CDR3 spans 14 residues. The CDR3 region is CASSFGTEGYEQYF. The CDR3 DNA reads as TGTGCCAGCAGTTTCGGGACAGAGGGCTACGAGCAGTACTTC.